This T cell receptor beta chain was profiled in a study of human T cells and chemical hapten exposure. Study-wide results and limits: The immune response of these alopecia patients might not match healthy individuals'.

As for time point: pre-sensitization, week 0. Treatment reported: therapeutic diphenylcyclopropenone sensitization with weekly scalp DPC. The CDR3 spans 15 residues. V lost 5 bases and J 4 bases, leaving 15 bases between the germline ends. Germline V CDR1 and CDR2: SGHVS, FNYEAQ. This clonotype was picked up many times. Its antigen is unknown. TCRdb re-analysed the RACE reads in MiXCR, keeping a single row per CDR3 protein. The sample lists tens of thousands of distinct CDR3 sequences, roughly 11% occurring once. The chain carries TRBV7-6 and TRBJ1-3; D might be TRBD1 (6 bases). The receptor comes from a woman aged 45-60 years with alopecia areata. Some clones in this sample may be carry-over from other donors' samples. Sequenced here: whole blood, sampled in connection with sensitization to the hapten diphenylcyclopropenone (DPC). DNA for the CDR3: TGTGCCAGCAGCGGGAACAGGGAAGGAGGAAACACCATATATTTT. Translating it yields CASSGNREGGNTIYF.